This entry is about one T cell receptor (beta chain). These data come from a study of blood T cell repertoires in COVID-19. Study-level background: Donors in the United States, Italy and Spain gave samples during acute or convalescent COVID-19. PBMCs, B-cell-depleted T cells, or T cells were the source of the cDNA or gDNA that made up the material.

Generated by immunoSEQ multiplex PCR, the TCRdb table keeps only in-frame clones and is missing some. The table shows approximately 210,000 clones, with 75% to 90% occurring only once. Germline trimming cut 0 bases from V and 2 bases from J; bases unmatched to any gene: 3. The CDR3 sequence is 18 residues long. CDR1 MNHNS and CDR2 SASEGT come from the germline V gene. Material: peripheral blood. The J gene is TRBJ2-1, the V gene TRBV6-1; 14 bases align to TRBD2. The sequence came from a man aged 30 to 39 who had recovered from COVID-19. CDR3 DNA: TGTGCCAGCAGTGAAGCAGCGGGACTAGCGGGGGCCTACAATGAGCAGTTCTTC. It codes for CASSEAAGLAGAYNEQFF.